This section outlines one T cell receptor beta chain sequence together with its context. This specimen belongs to a study of monozygotic twins with inflammatory bowel disease. With no T cell sorting beforehand, total RNA was isolated from whole blood. The CDR3 spans 15 residues. Germline loops: CDR1 SGHRS, CDR2 YFSETQ. Through template switching, UMIs that included a 6-nucleotide sample barcode were added. TCRdb reprocessed the 5' RACE reads and keeps a single row for each CDR3 protein, giving no DNA. This sample's table has 110,000 to 150,000 distinct CDR3 sequences. The source material was blood. The origin of this receptor is a human donor with ulcerative colitis or Crohn's disease, or a healthy co-twin of an affected twin (not recorded which). This chain links TRBV5-1 with TRBJ2-2; without DNA, the TCRdb call of TRBD2 cannot be checked. CDR3 residues: CASSLAGGRTGELFF.